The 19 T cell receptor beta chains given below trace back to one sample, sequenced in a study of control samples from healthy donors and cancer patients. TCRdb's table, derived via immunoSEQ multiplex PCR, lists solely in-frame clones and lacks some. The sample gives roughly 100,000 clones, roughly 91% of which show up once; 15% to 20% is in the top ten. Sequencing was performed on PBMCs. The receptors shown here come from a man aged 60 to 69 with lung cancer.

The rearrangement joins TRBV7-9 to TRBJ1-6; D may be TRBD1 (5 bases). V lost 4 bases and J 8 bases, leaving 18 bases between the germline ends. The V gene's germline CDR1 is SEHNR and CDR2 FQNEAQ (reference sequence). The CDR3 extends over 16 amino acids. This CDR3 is CASSSVVGRGDSPLHF. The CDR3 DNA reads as TGTGCCAGCAGCTCCGTGGTTGGGCGGGGGGATTCACCCCTCCACTTT.

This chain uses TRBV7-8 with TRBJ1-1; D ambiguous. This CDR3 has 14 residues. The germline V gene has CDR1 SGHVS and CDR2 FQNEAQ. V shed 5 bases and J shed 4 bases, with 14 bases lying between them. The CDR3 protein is CASSRDGGVTEAFF. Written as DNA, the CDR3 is TGTGCCAGCAGCCGAGACGGCGGGGTCACTGAAGCTTTCTTT.

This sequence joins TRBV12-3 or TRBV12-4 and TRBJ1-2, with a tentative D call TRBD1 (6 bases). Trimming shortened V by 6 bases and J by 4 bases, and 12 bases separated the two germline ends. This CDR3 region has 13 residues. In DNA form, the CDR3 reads TGTGCCAGCAGCCAAGGACAGACCTATGGCTACACCTTC. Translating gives CASSQGQTYGYTF.

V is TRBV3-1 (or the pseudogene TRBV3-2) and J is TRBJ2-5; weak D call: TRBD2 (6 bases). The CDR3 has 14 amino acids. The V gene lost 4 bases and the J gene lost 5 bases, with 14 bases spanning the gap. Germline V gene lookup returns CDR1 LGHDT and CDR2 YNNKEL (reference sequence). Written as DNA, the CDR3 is TGTGCCAGCAGCCCACAGGACTATTCCGAGACCCAGTACTTC. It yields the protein CASSPQDYSETQYF.

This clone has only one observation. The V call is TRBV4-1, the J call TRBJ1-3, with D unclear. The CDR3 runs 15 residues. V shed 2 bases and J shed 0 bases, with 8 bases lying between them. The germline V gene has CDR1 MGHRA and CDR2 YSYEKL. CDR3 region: CASSQIISSGNTIYF. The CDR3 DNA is TGCGCCAGCAGCCAAATAATTAGCTCTGGAAACACCATATATTTT.

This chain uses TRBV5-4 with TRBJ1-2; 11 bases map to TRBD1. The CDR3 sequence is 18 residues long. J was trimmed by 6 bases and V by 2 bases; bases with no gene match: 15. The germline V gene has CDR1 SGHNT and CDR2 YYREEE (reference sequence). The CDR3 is CASSFWGATGTGGDGYTF. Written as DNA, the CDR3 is TGTGCCAGCAGCTTTTGGGGCGCGACCGGGACAGGGGGTGATGGCTACACCTTC.

The CDR3 nucleotides are TGCAGTGCTAGTTCGGGATTTAACTATGGCTACACCTTC. Its translation is CSASSGFNYGYTF. The gene calls are TRBV20-1 and TRBJ1-2; no clear D. This CDR3 is built from 13 residues. Germline loops: CDR1 DFQATT, CDR2 SNEGSKA (reference sequence). V shed 3 bases and J shed 1 base, with 9 bases lying between them.

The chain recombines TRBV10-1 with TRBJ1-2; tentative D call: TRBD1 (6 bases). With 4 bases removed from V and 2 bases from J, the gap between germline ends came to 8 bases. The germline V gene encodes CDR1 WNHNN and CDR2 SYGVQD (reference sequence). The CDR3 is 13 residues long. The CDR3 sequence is CASSGDKNYGYTF. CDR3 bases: TGCGCCAGCAGTGGGGACAAGAACTATGGCTACACCTTC.

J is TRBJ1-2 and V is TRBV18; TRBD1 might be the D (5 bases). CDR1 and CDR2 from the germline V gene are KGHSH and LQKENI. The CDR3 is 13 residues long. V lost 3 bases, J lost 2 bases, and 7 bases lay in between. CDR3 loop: CASSPGTNYGYTF. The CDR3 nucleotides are TGTGCCAGCTCACCGGGGACCAACTATGGCTACACCTTC.

DNA of the CDR3: TGCGCCAGCAGTCAATCGAGAAGTTACGAGCAGTACGTC. Protein sequence: CASSQSRSYEQYV. The J gene is TRBJ2-7, the V gene TRBV23-1; D remains ambiguous. TRBV23-1 is annotated as an ORF whose role is uncertain. Between the trimmed V and J ends, which lost 0 bases and 4 bases, there was a span of 7 bases. The CDR3 length is 13 residues.

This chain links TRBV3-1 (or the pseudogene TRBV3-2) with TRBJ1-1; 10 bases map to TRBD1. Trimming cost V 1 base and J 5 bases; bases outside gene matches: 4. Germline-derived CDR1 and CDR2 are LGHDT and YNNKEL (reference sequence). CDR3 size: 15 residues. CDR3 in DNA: TGTGCCAGCAGCCAAGGGACAGGGGGAGGAACTGAAGCTTTCTTT. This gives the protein CASSQGTGGGTEAFF.

CDR3 coding DNA: TGTGCCAGCAGTTACGGTCGAGACTATGGCTACACCTTC. Its translation is CASSYGRDYGYTF. The chain has TRBV6-6 and TRBJ1-2; D ambiguous. V gave up 2 bases and J gave up 3 bases, with 7 bases separating them. The CDR3 extends over 13 amino acids. Germline V gives CDR1 MNHNY, CDR2 SVGAGI (reference sequence).

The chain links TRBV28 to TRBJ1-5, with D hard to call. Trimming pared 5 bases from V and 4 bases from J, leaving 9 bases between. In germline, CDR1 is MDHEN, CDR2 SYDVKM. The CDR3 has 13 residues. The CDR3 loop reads CASSPLNNQPQHF. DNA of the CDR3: TGTGCCAGCAGTCCCCTAAATAATCAGCCCCAGCATTTT. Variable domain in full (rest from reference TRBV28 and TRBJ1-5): DVKVTQSSRYLVKRTGEKVFLECVQDMDHENMFWYRQDPGLGLRLIYFSYDVKMKEKGDIPEGYSVSREKKERFSLILESASTNQTSMYLCASSPLNNQPQHFGDGTRLSIL.

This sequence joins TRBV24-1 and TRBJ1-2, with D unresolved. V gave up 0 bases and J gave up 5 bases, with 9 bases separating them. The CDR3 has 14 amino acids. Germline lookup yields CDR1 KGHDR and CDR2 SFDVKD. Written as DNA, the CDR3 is TGTGCCACCAGTGATTTGGACACCGAATATGGCTACACCTTC. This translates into CATSDLDTEYGYTF.

The CDR3 sequence is CAWSGQSSYNSPLHF. In DNA form, the CDR3 reads TGTGCCTGGAGTGGACAAAGCTCCTATAATTCACCCCTCCACTTT. The chain joins TRBV30 to TRBJ1-6; D unresolved. Germline CDR1 is GTSNPN and CDR2 is SVGIG (reference sequence). Trimming shortened V by 1 base and J by 0 bases, and 7 bases separated the two germline ends. This CDR3 has 15 residues.

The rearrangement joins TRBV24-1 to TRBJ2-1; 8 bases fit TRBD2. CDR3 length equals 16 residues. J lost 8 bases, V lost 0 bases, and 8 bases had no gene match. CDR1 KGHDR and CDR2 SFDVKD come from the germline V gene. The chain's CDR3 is CATSDLRGGLLYEQFF. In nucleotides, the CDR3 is TGTGCCACCAGTGATTTGCGGGGGGGCCTTCTGTATGAGCAGTTCTTC.

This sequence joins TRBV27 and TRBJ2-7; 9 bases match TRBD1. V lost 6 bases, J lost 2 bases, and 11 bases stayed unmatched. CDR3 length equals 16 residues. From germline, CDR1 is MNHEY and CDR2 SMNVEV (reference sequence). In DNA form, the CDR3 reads TGTGCCAGCAGCATTCGCACCGGGACAGGGCCCTACGAGCAGTACTTC. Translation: CASSIRTGTGPYEQYF.

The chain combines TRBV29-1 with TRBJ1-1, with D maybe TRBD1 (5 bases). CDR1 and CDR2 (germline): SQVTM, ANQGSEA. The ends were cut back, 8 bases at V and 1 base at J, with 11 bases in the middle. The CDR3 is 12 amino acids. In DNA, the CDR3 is TGCAGCCTCCGACAGTCGAACACTGAAGCTTTCTTT. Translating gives CSLRQSNTEAFF.

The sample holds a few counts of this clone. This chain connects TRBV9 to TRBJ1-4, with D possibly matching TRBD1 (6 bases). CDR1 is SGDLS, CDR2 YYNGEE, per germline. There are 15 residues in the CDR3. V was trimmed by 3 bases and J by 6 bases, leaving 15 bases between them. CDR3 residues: CASSAQPSGDEKLFF. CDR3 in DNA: TGTGCCAGCAGCGCTCAGCCCTCAGGGGATGAAAAACTGTTTTTT. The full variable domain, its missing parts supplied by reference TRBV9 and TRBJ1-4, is DSGVTQTPKHLITATGQRVTLRCSPRSGDLSVYWYQQSLDQGLQFLIQYYNGEERAKGNILERFSAQQFPDLHSELNLSSLELGDSALYFCASSAQPSGDEKLFFGSGTQLSVL.